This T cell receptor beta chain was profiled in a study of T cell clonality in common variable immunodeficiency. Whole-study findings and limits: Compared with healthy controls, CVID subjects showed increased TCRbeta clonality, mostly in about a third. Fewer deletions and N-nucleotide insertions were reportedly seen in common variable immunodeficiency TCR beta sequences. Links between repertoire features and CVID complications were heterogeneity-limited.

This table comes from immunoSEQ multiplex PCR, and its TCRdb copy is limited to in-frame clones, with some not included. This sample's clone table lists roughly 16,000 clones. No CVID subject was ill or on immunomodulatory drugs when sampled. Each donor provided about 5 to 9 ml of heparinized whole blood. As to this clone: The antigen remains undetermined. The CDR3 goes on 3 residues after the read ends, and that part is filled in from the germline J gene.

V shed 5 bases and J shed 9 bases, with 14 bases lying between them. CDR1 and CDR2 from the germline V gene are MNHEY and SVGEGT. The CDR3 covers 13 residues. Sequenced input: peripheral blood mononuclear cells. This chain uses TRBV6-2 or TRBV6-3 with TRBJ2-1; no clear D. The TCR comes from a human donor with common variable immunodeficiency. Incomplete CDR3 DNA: TGTGCCAGCAGTGCACCCCCTAGAGGTGAG. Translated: CASSAPPRGE. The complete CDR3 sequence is CASSAPPRGEQFF.